This T cell receptor (beta chain) was documented in a study of neurological immune-mediated disorders (dated by TCRdb to 2018 to 2020). A note on the overall study: Among the roughly 34 multiple sclerosis patients, relapsing-remitting MS accounted for around 30 and secondary progressive MS accounted for 3. Of the approximately 66 subjects in the cohort, around 15 were HAM/TSP patients, about 35 were multiple sclerosis patients, and about 20 were healthy controls. Alongside PBMC samples, the set of 106 TCR-beta libraries contained longitudinal samples, technical triplicates, and paired CD4+ and CD8+ T-cell subsets that had been sorted. The study compared peripheral blood TCR-beta repertoires of HTLV-I-associated myelopathy (HAM/TSP) patients, multiple sclerosis patients and healthy controls using UMI-based sequencing.

The paper's findings and limits, for the study overall: The MS cluster was not associated with any clinical or MRI features, and the authors stated that larger cohorts are needed. Phylogenetic analysis grouped repertoires from 18 of 34 MS patients into a cluster of related CDR3 sequences, suggesting a possible repertoire-level signature. The highest TCR clonal expansion was observed in HAM/TSP patients, whereas the lowest was observed in MS patients, even when compared with healthy controls. No identical CDR3 amino acid sequences were found to be shared among expanded clones across subjects, suggesting that TCR-beta repertoires were private in all groups.

cDNA was synthesized by template-switch 5'RACE using a primer carrying a 10-nucleotide random unique molecular identifier by which each TCR transcript was tagged. Every sequencing run covered 15-18 subjects and yielded more than 160 million TCR-beta sequences. The RNeasy kit was used to extract total RNA. The KAPA Real-time Library Amplification kit was used to amplify TCR-beta VDJ regions with primers targeting the TCR constant region and the 5'RACE anchor. Sample indexes and Illumina adaptors were added in a first PCR, after which library yield was increased in a second PCR. The roughly 650 bp TCR product was size-selected on a 2% E-gel SizeSelection system after Ampure bead purification. Before pooling, libraries had their quality checked on a Bioanalyzer, their concentration measured with Qubit, and their quantity determined with the Kapa Library Quantification kit. Libraries were sequenced paired-end 2 x 150 bp on an Illumina HiSeq 2500. To increase sequence diversity, about 23-32% phiX was spiked into each library pool. As for how the authors treated the data: The quality-filtered reads were processed with the UMI-based MiGEC pipeline, whose error correction step removed more than 85% of the raw TCR sequences. IMGT germline references were used for alignment of VDJ genes, and clonotypes were defined by a unique CDR3 amino acid sequence together with V-J genes. Clonal expansion, Shannon diversity and CDR3 relatedness were evaluated with VDJtools (CalcPairwiseDistances, ClusterSamples), while phylogenetic trees were built in CLCbio workbench. Expanded clones were defined as having at least 8 unique UMIs, based on coefficient-of-variation modelling across technical triplicates. Using fastp at Q25 and MiXCR, TCRdb reprocessed the public reads and kept productive beta chains. Rows matching on CDR3 protein sequence are summarized as one entry with the most common DNA and genes. The V and J calls and clone size come from TCRdb's table, not from the authors' own analysis. The sample records around 70,000 distinct CDR3 sequences, around 5.5% of which are singletons. The top ten clones comprise around 7% of the sample.

This clonotype was detected many times. Its antigen is still unknown. The record has no base qualities; no much larger clone is one base away. For unsorted PBMC libraries, 2 million PBMCs were used after storage in RNAlater at -80 degrees C until RNA extraction. Multiple sclerosis patients were enrolled in a US clinical protocol under which disease progression was evaluated by magnetic resonance imaging. Peripheral blood was subjected to Ficoll-Hypaque density gradient centrifugation to isolate PBMCs, which were then cryopreserved in liquid nitrogen. Cut back by 0 bases and 0 bases, the V and J ends lie 9 bases apart. The CDR3 goes from the cysteine to the phenylalanine over 15 residues. The only DNA kept is the CDR3, 45 bases in frame from the first base. CDR1 and CDR2 are drawn from the germline V gene: SGHRS, YFSETQ.

The source is a young man with multiple sclerosis. The sequenced sample was PBMCs. This receptor chain uses TRBV5-1 and TRBJ1-1, with no confidently assigned D gene. The DNA sequence follows: TGCGCCAGCAGCTTGGAAGGCAGTTTGAACACTGAAGCTTTCTTT. This codes for CASSLEGSLNTEAFF.